This TCR beta chain came from a study of shared clonotypes between healthy human individuals. Study-wide context: Three plates each covered CD4 naive and memory; CD8 naive two, CD8 memory one.

This clone was found once. Its antigen is undetermined. Data came from immunoSEQ multiplex PCR; TCRdb stores just in-frame clones and leaves some out. The sample has about 2.3 million clones; 93% are singletons. HIV-negative, healthy adults without recent acute infections or vaccinations were the donors. The split of CD4+ cells yielded CD45RA+ naive and CD45RA-negative memory subsets. Study outcomes and limitations: Tissues were not sampled, only blood, and their repertoires likely differ.

The sequence derives from a man aged 18 to 35 in good health. Some clones in this sample may be carry-over from other donors' samples. Sequencing used naive CD4+ T cells from PBMCs. Subset noted: CD45RA+ positively selected.

In DNA form, the CDR3 reads TGTGCCAGCAGCCGATACCTGGGGAGTCTCGAAGCTTTCTTT. Encoded protein: CASSRYLGSLEAFF. J is TRBJ1-1 and V is TRBV7-9, with D uncertain. Germline V gives CDR1 SEHNR, CDR2 FQNEAQ (reference sequence). The V gene lost 5 bases and the J gene lost 8 bases, with 18 bases spanning the gap. The CDR3 spans 14 residues. Full variable domain (outside the CDR3, taken from reference TRBV7-9 and TRBJ1-1): DTGVSQNPRHKITKRGQNVTFRCDPISEHNRLYWYRQTLGQGPEFLTYFQNEAQLEKSRLLSDRFSAERPKGSFSTLEIQRTEQGDSAMYLCASSRYLGSLEAFFGQGTRLTVV.